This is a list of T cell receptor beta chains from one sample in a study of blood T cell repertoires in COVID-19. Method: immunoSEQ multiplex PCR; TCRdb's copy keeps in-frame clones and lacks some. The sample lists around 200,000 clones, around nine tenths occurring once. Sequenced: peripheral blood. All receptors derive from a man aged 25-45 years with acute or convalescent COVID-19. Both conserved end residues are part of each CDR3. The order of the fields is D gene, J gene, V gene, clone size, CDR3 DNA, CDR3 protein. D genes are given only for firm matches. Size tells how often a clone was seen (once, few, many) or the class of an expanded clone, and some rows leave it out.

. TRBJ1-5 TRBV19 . TGTGCCAGTAGTAGGGGTGGGGCTGGGCAGCCCCAGCATTTT CASSRGGAGQPQHF
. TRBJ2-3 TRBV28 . TGTGCCAGCAGCCCCGGGGTTGAAGATACGCAGTATTTT CASSPGVEDTQYF
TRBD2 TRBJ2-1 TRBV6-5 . TGTGCCGGTGCGGACAGGCTAGCGGGAAGGAATGAGCAGTTCTTC CAGADRLAGRNEQFF
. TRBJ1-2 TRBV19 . TGTGCCAGTAGTTCCCCCCTTTCTAACTATGGCTACACCTTC CASSSPLSNYGYTF
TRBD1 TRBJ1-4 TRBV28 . TGTGCCAGCAGTGAACCCTCCGGGACAGGGAGGGAAAAACTGTTTTTT CASSEPSGTGREKLFF
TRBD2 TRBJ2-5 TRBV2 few TGTGCCAGCACCCGGCGAACTAGCGGGGGTGAGACCCAGTACTTC CASTRRTSGGETQYF
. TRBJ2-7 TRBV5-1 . TGCGCCAGCAGCTTGTCAGGAACCTCTTCCTTCGAGCAGTACTTC CASSLSGTSSFEQYF
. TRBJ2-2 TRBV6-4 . TGTGCCAGCAGTAGGGACATGAACACCGGGGAGCTGTTTTTT CASSRDMNTGELFF
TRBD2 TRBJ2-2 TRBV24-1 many TGTGCCACCAGGGCGGCGGGAGAATCCGGCACCGGGGAGCTGTTTTTT CATRAAGESGTGELFF
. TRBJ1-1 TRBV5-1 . TGCGCCAGCAGCTTCCAGGCCCCGGACACTGAAGCTTTCTTT CASSFQAPDTEAFF
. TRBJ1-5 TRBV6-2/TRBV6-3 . TGTGCCAGCAGTTACTCTTACCCGGGGTGGGTGCAGCATTTT CASSYSYPGWVQHF
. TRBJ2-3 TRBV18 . TGTGCCAGCTCACCACCACAGGGATCAGATACGCAGTATTTT CASSPPQGSDTQYF
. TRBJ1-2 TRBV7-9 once TGTGCCAGCAGCTTGCAGGGTGGTGGCTACACCTTC CASSLQGGGYTF
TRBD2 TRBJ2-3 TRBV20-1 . TGCAGTGCTAGTTCGACTAGCGGCACAGATACGCAGTATTTT CSASSTSGTDTQYF
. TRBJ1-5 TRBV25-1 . TGTGCCAGCAGTGGAACAGGGTTTGGCGATCAGCCCCAGCATTTT CASSGTGFGDQPQHF
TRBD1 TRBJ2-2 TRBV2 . TGTGCCAGCACTGGGCGAGACAGGGGTACCGGGGAGCTGTTTTTT CASTGRDRGTGELFF
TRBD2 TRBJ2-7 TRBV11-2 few TGTGCCAGCAGCTTTACTAGCGGGAGTACCTACGAGCAGTACTTC CASSFTSGSTYEQYF
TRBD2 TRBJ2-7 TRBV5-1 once TGCGCCAGCAGCTTGGCCTGGGCTAGCGGGAGATCCTACGAGCAGTACTTC CASSLAWASGRSYEQYF
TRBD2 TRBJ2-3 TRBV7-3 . TGTGCCAGCAGCAGTATAGCGGGAGGAGGTACAGATACGCAGTATTTT CASSSIAGGGTDTQYF
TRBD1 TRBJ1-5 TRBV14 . TGTGCCAGCAGCCCCCGGACAGGCCCCAATCAGCCCCAGCATTTT CASSPRTGPNQPQHF
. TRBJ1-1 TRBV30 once TGTGCCTGGAGTGTACAGGAAGAAGCTTTCTTT CAWSVQEEAFF
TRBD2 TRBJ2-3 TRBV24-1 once TGTGCCACCAGTAATCCCCGGCAGCTAGCGGGAGTCGGGGACACAGATACGCAGTATTTT CATSNPRQLAGVGDTDTQYF
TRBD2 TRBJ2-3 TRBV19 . TGTGCCAGTAGTATAAGTAGCGGGGGGGTCCTAGATACGCAGTATTTT CASSISSGGVLDTQYF
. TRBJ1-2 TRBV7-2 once TGTGCCAGCAGCCCCCCGAATTGGGCATTTAACTATGGCTACACCTTC CASSPPNWAFNYGYTF
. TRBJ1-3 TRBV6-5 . TGTGCCAGCAGGTCCCAAGGGGGTTCTGGAAACACCATATATTTT CASRSQGGSGNTIYF
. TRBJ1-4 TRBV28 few TGTGCCAGCATAACCTACTCACGAGGGACTAATGAAAAACTGTTTTTT CASITYSRGTNEKLFF
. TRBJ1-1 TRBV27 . TGTGCCAGCTCAATTGGGGGGAACAGATTGAACACTGAAGCTTTCTTT CASSIGGNRLNTEAFF
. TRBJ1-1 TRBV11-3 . TGTGCCAGCAGCCGTAACTTGAACACTGAAGCTTTCTTT CASSRNLNTEAFF
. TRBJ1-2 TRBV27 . TGTGCCAGCAGTTTATTGCCCAACTCAAATGGCTACACCTTC CASSLLPNSNGYTF
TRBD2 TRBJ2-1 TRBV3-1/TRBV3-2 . TGTGCCAGCAGCTGGACTAGCGGGGGGGCGATCAATGAGCAGTTCTTC CASSWTSGGAINEQFF
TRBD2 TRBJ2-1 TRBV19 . TGTGCCAGTACCCCTTTCTCAACTAGCGGGGGACCTTACAATGAGCAGTTCTTC CASTPFSTSGGPYNEQFF
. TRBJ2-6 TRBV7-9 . TGTGCCAGCAGCCCTCGGACAGCAAGCTCTGGGGCCAACGTCCTGACTTTC CASSPRTASSGANVLTF
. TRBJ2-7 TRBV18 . TGTGCCAGCTCACGTCAGGGGACCTTCTACGAGCAGTACTTC CASSRQGTFYEQYF
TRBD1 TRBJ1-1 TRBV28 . TGTGCCAGCAGGATCCGGGACAGGGGGGGAAGCACTGAAGCTTTCTTT CASRIRDRGGSTEAFF
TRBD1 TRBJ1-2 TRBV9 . TGTGCCAGCAGCGTAGAGAACAGGGGGCTGTCCGGCTACACCTTC CASSVENRGLSGYTF
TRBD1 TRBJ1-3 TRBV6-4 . TGTGCCAGCAACGGACAGGGGGGAAACACCATATATTTT CASNGQGGNTIYF
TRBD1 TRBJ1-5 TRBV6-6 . TGTGCCAGCAGGGAACAGGGGTATCTCAATCAGCCCCAGCATTTT CASREQGYLNQPQHF
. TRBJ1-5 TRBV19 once TGTGCCAGTAGGACTGCATATAGCAATCAGCCCCAGCATTTT CASRTAYSNQPQHF
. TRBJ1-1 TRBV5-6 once TGTGCCAGCAGCTTGATACAGGGCAGTCGGACTGAAGCTTTCTTT CASSLIQGSRTEAFF
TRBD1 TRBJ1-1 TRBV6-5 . TGTGCCAGCGGGACAGGGAAGAACACTGAAGCTTTCTTT CASGTGKNTEAFF
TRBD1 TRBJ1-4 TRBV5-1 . TGCGCCAGCAGCAGGGGACAGGGGGTCAAGATGAATGAAAAACTGTTTTTT CASSRGQGVKMNEKLFF
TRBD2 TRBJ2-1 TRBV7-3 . TGTGCCAGCAGTTTAGATAGCGGGAGCCACAATGAGCAGTTCTTC CASSLDSGSHNEQFF
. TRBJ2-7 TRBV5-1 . TGCGCCAGCAGCACCCAACAGGGTTCCTACGAGCAGTACTTC CASSTQQGSYEQYF
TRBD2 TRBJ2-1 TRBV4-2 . TGTGCCAGCAGCCAAGATTCTCCCGCTCTAGCGGGGTCAAGGAATGAGCAGTTCTTC CASSQDSPALAGSRNEQFF
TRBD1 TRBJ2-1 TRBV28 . TGTGCCAGCAGTTTCGGGACAGGGCTAAATGAGCAGTTCTTC CASSFGTGLNEQFF